This T cell receptor beta chain appears in the sequencing data of a study of beta chain features in type 1 diabetes. Overall study context: Across the samples, roughly 98 million sorted cells were examined in total.

Germline values: CDR1 GTSNPN, CDR2 SVGIG (reference sequence). V shed 0 bases and J shed 8 bases, with 16 bases lying between them. CDR3 size: 15 residues. Study-level points and caveats: The study found that naive, central memory and Treg TCRB repertoires appeared more similar in patients than in healthy donors.

Sequencing targeted expressed TCRB transcripts, as all isolated RNA had been reverse transcribed. The data were produced by immunoSEQ multiplex PCR, yet TCRdb's version contains in-frame clones alone and is incomplete. The table has 300,000 to 350,000 clones, about 20% seen once; the top ten hold around 0.04%. As to this clone: Its antigen is currently unknown.

The receptor's source is a woman aged 18-29 years in good health. The chain joins TRBV30 to TRBJ2-2, with a possible D match to TRBD1 (5 bases). Material for sequencing was naive CD4+ T cells from blood. CDR3 sequence: CAWSVGAASLGELFF. The CDR3 bases are TGTGCCTGGAGTGTTGGGGCGGCCTCTTTGGGGGAGCTGTTTTTT. The full variable domain, its missing parts supplied by reference TRBV30 and TRBJ2-2, is SQTIHQWPATLVQPVGSPLSLECTVEGTSNPNLYWYRQAAGRGLQLLFYSVGIGQISSEVPQNLSASRPQDRQFILSSKKLLLSDSGFYLCAWSVGAASLGELFFGEGSRLTVL.